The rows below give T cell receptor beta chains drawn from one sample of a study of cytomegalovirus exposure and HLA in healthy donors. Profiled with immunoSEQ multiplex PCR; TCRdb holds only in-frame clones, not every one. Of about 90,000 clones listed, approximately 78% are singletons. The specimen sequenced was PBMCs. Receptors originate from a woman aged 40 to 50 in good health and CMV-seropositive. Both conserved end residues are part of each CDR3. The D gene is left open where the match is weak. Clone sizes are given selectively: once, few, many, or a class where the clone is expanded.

DNA: TGTGCCAGCAGCGTAGGGGGGGGCTCCCGTTTATCGGAGACCCAGTACTTC; CDR3: CASSVGGGSRLSETQYF; J: TRBJ2-5; V: TRBV9; D: -; size: -
DNA: TGTGCCTGGAACTCCGGGACAGGGGGCCGTCTCTACGAGCAGTACTTC; CDR3: CAWNSGTGGRLYEQYF; J: TRBJ2-7; V: TRBV30; D: TRBD1; size: -
DNA: TGTGCCAGCAGCTTATCTCATACAGGTGGGACTGAAGCTTTCTTT; CDR3: CASSLSHTGGTEAFF; J: TRBJ1-1; V: TRBV7-9; D: -; size: -
DNA: TGCAGCGTTCTTGGCAATATGACTGGACAGGCGAATATGAACACTGAAGCTTTCTTT; CDR3: CSVLGNMTGQANMNTEAFF; J: TRBJ1-1; V: TRBV29-1; D: TRBD1; size: -
DNA: TGTGCCAGTACAGGGGGCTTGAACACTGAAGCTTTCTTT; CDR3: CASTGGLNTEAFF; J: TRBJ1-1; V: TRBV19; D: TRBD1; size: -
DNA: TGTGCCAGCAGCTTAGACAGAAGTAATGGCTACACCTTC; CDR3: CASSLDRSNGYTF; J: TRBJ1-2; V: TRBV7-9; D: -; size: -
DNA: TGTGCCAGCAGCGTATCCCAAGAGACCCAGTACTTC; CDR3: CASSVSQETQYF; J: TRBJ2-5; V: TRBV11-3; D: -; size: -
DNA: TGTGCCAGCAGTCCGCGAGGCTATGGCTACCCCTTC; CDR3: CASSPRGYGYPF; J: TRBJ1-2; V: TRBV27; D: -; size: once
DNA: TGTGCCAGCAGTGGCCCTTGGACAGGGGGCTACGAGCAGTACTTC; CDR3: CASSGPWTGGYEQYF; J: TRBJ2-7; V: TRBV6-1; D: TRBD1; size: -
DNA: TGTGCCAGCAGCTCACTAGCGGTTAAAATGGAGCAGTACTTC; CDR3: CASSSLAVKMEQYF; J: TRBJ2-5; V: TRBV5-4; D: TRBD2; size: -
DNA: TGCGCCAGCAGCCCGGGACAGGGGTTGACAGATACGCAGTATTTT; CDR3: CASSPGQGLTDTQYF; J: TRBJ2-3; V: TRBV4-3; D: TRBD1; size: -